This is a list of T cell receptor beta chains from one sample in a study of cytomegalovirus exposure and HLA in healthy donors. The method was immunoSEQ multiplex PCR; TCRdb's version includes in-frame clones alone and lacks a portion of them. The data hold roughly 150,000 clones, with roughly 81% observed a single time. Sequenced material: PBMCs. Receptors originate from a young man in good health and CMV-seropositive. Each CDR3 is given with its conserved first and last residue. The order of the fields is clone size, D gene, V gene, J gene, CDR3 DNA, CDR3 protein. The D gene is left open where the match is weak. The size of a clone is reported for some rows only, either as once, few or many, or as a class for expanded clones.

clone size: .
D gene: TRBD2
V gene: TRBV19
J gene: TRBJ2-1
CDR3 DNA: TGTGTCAGTAGATGGGGGAGCGGGAGGGCCGTAACTGAGCAGTTCTTC
CDR3 protein: CVSRWGSGRAVTEQFF

clone size: .
D gene: TRBD2
V gene: TRBV18
J gene: TRBJ2-1
CDR3 DNA: TGTGCCAGCTCACCACGGACTAGCGAATACAATGAGCAGTTCTTC
CDR3 protein: CASSPRTSEYNEQFF

clone size: .
D gene: .
V gene: TRBV30
J gene: TRBJ2-2
CDR3 DNA: TGTGCCTGGGGGGGAGGGGGAACCGGGGAGCTGTTTTTT
CDR3 protein: CAWGGGGTGELFF

clone size: .
D gene: TRBD2
V gene: TRBV7-2
J gene: TRBJ2-3
CDR3 DNA: TGTGCCAGCAGCTTAGCGGGAGGGCCTGGGGATACGCAGTATTTT
CDR3 protein: CASSLAGGPGDTQYF

clone size: .
D gene: TRBD1
V gene: TRBV19
J gene: TRBJ1-4
CDR3 DNA: TGTGCCAGTAGTATTGATGGGACAGGGGAAGAAAAACTGTTTTTT
CDR3 protein: CASSIDGTGEEKLFF

clone size: .
D gene: .
V gene: TRBV5-4
J gene: TRBJ2-7
CDR3 DNA: TGTGCCAGCAGCTCCCGGGTGGAGGTCGGGTACGAGCAGTACTTC
CDR3 protein: CASSSRVEVGYEQYF

clone size: .
D gene: TRBD1
V gene: TRBV7-6
J gene: TRBJ2-7
CDR3 DNA: TGTGCCAGCAGCTCGGCCTCCGGGACAGGGGGTAGGCAGTACTTC
CDR3 protein: CASSSASGTGGRQYF

clone size: .
D gene: .
V gene: TRBV5-4
J gene: TRBJ2-3
CDR3 DNA: TGTGCCAGCAGCTTGCTTTCCACAGATACGCAGTATTTT
CDR3 protein: CASSLLSTDTQYF

clone size: .
D gene: TRBD1
V gene: TRBV6-5
J gene: TRBJ2-5
CDR3 DNA: TGTGCCAGCAGTTACGGCGGCAGGGGGCTGGAGACCCAGTACTTC
CDR3 protein: CASSYGGRGLETQYF

clone size: .
D gene: .
V gene: TRBV7-9
J gene: TRBJ1-2
CDR3 DNA: TGTGCCAGCAGCTCCTCCCCAGGGGACTATGGCTACACCTTC
CDR3 protein: CASSSSPGDYGYTF

clone size: .
D gene: .
V gene: TRBV2
J gene: TRBJ1-2
CDR3 DNA: TGTGCCACCAGAGGGGGGGGCGTTGGCTACACCTTC
CDR3 protein: CATRGGGVGYTF

clone size: .
D gene: TRBD2
V gene: TRBV7-8
J gene: TRBJ2-5
CDR3 DNA: TGTGCCAGCAGCATACCCCCTAGCGGGAGCGGAGAGACCCAGTACTTC
CDR3 protein: CASSIPPSGSGETQYF

clone size: .
D gene: TRBD2
V gene: TRBV7-2
J gene: TRBJ2-1
CDR3 DNA: TGTGCCAGCAGCGGGGGGACTAGCTCCTACAATGAGCAGTTCTTC
CDR3 protein: CASSGGTSSYNEQFF

clone size: .
D gene: .
V gene: TRBV5-5
J gene: TRBJ2-2
CDR3 DNA: TGTGCCAGCAGCTTGGTACTGGACACCGGGGAGCTGTTTTTT
CDR3 protein: CASSLVLDTGELFF

clone size: .
D gene: .
V gene: TRBV27
J gene: TRBJ1-5
CDR3 DNA: TGTGCCAGCAGTTTACAGGTCATGCAGCCCCAGCATTTT
CDR3 protein: CASSLQVMQPQHF

clone size: .
D gene: TRBD2
V gene: TRBV2
J gene: TRBJ2-1
CDR3 DNA: TGTGCCAGCAGTGAGGGGGTACTAGCGGCGAGCTACAATGAGCAGTTCTTC
CDR3 protein: CASSEGVLAASYNEQFF

clone size: .
D gene: .
V gene: TRBV27
J gene: TRBJ2-2
CDR3 DNA: TGTGCCAGCAGCACCCGCCCGGGGGTCCCCGGGGAGCTGTTTTTT
CDR3 protein: CASSTRPGVPGELFF

clone size: .
D gene: .
V gene: TRBV18
J gene: TRBJ2-3
CDR3 DNA: TGTGCCAGCTCACCCCAGGGGCAGGGCACAGATACGCAGTATTTT
CDR3 protein: CASSPQGQGTDTQYF

clone size: few
D gene: TRBD2
V gene: TRBV30
J gene: TRBJ2-2
CDR3 DNA: TGTGCCTGCCCCCCTAGCGGGAGGGCCGGGGAGCTGTTTTTT
CDR3 protein: CACPPSGRAGELFF

clone size: .
D gene: .
V gene: TRBV14
J gene: TRBJ2-3
CDR3 DNA: TGTGCCAGCAGCCAAGAGGCTAGCATTGCAGATACGCAGTATTTT
CDR3 protein: CASSQEASIADTQYF

clone size: once
D gene: TRBD1
V gene: TRBV19
J gene: TRBJ1-4
CDR3 DNA: TGTGCCAGTAGCTTGCGGCAGGGGGCTAATGAAAAACTGTTTTTT
CDR3 protein: CASSLRQGANEKLFF

clone size: few
D gene: .
V gene: TRBV6-6
J gene: TRBJ1-5
CDR3 DNA: TGTGCCAGCTCCAGGCTTAGCAATCAGCCCCAGCATTTT
CDR3 protein: CASSRLSNQPQHF

clone size: .
D gene: .
V gene: TRBV7-2
J gene: TRBJ2-1
CDR3 DNA: TGTGCCAGCAGCTTAGCGAGAGGGAATGAGCAGTTCTTC
CDR3 protein: CASSLARGNEQFF

clone size: .
D gene: TRBD1
V gene: TRBV7-3
J gene: TRBJ2-3
CDR3 DNA: TGTGCCAGCAGCTTAGTTGGACAGGGGGATACGCAGTATTTT
CDR3 protein: CASSLVGQGDTQYF

clone size: .
D gene: .
V gene: TRBV7-9
J gene: TRBJ2-2
CDR3 DNA: TGTGCCAGCAGCTCATCGGTTACAGGGTCGAGCACCGGGGAGCTGTTTTTT
CDR3 protein: CASSSSVTGSSTGELFF

clone size: few
D gene: TRBD2
V gene: TRBV4-1
J gene: TRBJ2-7
CDR3 DNA: TGCGCCAGCAGCCAAGGACTAGCGGGATATGCCTACGAGCAGTACTTC
CDR3 protein: CASSQGLAGYAYEQYF

clone size: .
D gene: TRBD2
V gene: TRBV19
J gene: TRBJ2-3
CDR3 DNA: TGTGCCAGTAGTATCCTAGCGGGAGAGGCGGATACGCAGTATTTT
CDR3 protein: CASSILAGEADTQYF

clone size: .
D gene: TRBD2
V gene: TRBV5-1
J gene: TRBJ2-3
CDR3 DNA: TGCGCCAGCAGCTTGGGTAGCGGGCGCACAGATACGCAGTATTTT
CDR3 protein: CASSLGSGRTDTQYF

clone size: .
D gene: .
V gene: TRBV11-2
J gene: TRBJ1-4
CDR3 DNA: TGTGCCAGCAGCTTAAGGAGGCGGGCTGGGGAAAAACTGTTTTTT
CDR3 protein: CASSLRRRAGEKLFF

clone size: .
D gene: TRBD1
V gene: TRBV27
J gene: TRBJ1-4
CDR3 DNA: TGTGCCAGCAGCCACTATGGGACAGTTGATGAAAAACTGTTTTTT
CDR3 protein: CASSHYGTVDEKLFF

clone size: few
D gene: TRBD1
V gene: TRBV27
J gene: TRBJ1-1
CDR3 DNA: TGTGCCAGCAGTTCCAGGACAGGGGTAGGGAACACTGAAGCTTTCTTT
CDR3 protein: CASSSRTGVGNTEAFF

clone size: .
D gene: .
V gene: TRBV5-1
J gene: TRBJ2-1
CDR3 DNA: TGCGCCAGCAGCTTAACGGGAAGATACAATGAGCAGTTCTTC
CDR3 protein: CASSLTGRYNEQFF

clone size: once
D gene: .
V gene: TRBV13
J gene: TRBJ1-3
CDR3 DNA: TGTGCCAGCAGCGCAAAGAGGTCGGGAGCCGAGTTCACCATATATTTT
CDR3 protein: CASSAKRSGAEFTIYF

clone size: .
D gene: .
V gene: TRBV14
J gene: TRBJ2-1
CDR3 DNA: TGTGCCAGCAGTCAGGGCGGTTACAATGAGCAGTTCTTC
CDR3 protein: CASSQGGYNEQFF

clone size: .
D gene: TRBD1
V gene: TRBV2
J gene: TRBJ2-3
CDR3 DNA: TGTGCCATCCACCCGGGACAGGGAACAGATACGCAGTATTTT
CDR3 protein: CAIHPGQGTDTQYF

clone size: .
D gene: TRBD2
V gene: TRBV4-2
J gene: TRBJ2-6
CDR3 DNA: TGTGCCAGCAGCCCATTCCGGGAGGGTAGCTCTGGGGCCAACGTCCTGACTTTC
CDR3 protein: CASSPFREGSSGANVLTF

clone size: .
D gene: TRBD1
V gene: TRBV7-8
J gene: TRBJ1-3
CDR3 DNA: TGTGCCAGCAGCCCAGGGACAGTTAGAAACACCATATATTTT
CDR3 protein: CASSPGTVRNTIYF

clone size: .
D gene: .
V gene: TRBV6-5
J gene: TRBJ1-4
CDR3 DNA: TGTGCCAGCAGTATAATGGGGGCGGCTAATGAAAAACTGTTTTTT
CDR3 protein: CASSIMGAANEKLFF

clone size: .
D gene: .
V gene: TRBV6-5
J gene: TRBJ2-7
CDR3 DNA: TGTGCCAGCAGAACCCCCGTGACAGGAAACTACGAGCAGTACTTC
CDR3 protein: CASRTPVTGNYEQYF

clone size: .
D gene: .
V gene: TRBV7-9
J gene: TRBJ2-4
CDR3 DNA: TGTGCCAGCAGTCCTCGAGCCAAAAACATTCAGTACTTC
CDR3 protein: CASSPRAKNIQYF

clone size: .
D gene: .
V gene: TRBV4-1
J gene: TRBJ1-1
CDR3 DNA: TGCGCCAGCAGCCACGTCAGAACCATGAACACTGAAGCTTTCTTT
CDR3 protein: CASSHVRTMNTEAFF

clone size: .
D gene: TRBD1
V gene: TRBV19
J gene: TRBJ2-4
CDR3 DNA: TGTGCCAGTAGTATTAGAACAGGGGAAGCCAAAAACATTCAGTACTTC
CDR3 protein: CASSIRTGEAKNIQYF

clone size: .
D gene: TRBD2
V gene: TRBV9
J gene: TRBJ2-1
CDR3 DNA: TGTGCCAGCAGCTTGAGCGGGGCCAAGTACAATGAGCAGTTCTTC
CDR3 protein: CASSLSGAKYNEQFF

clone size: once
D gene: .
V gene: TRBV7-2
J gene: TRBJ1-2
CDR3 DNA: TGTGCCAGCAGCTTATCCACCGGAGGAGATGGCTACACCTTC
CDR3 protein: CASSLSTGGDGYTF

clone size: .
D gene: TRBD2
V gene: TRBV28
J gene: TRBJ2-1
CDR3 DNA: TGTGCCAGCAGTTCACTTAGCGGGAGTAGATACAATGAGCAGTTCTTC
CDR3 protein: CASSSLSGSRYNEQFF

clone size: .
D gene: .
V gene: TRBV4-1
J gene: TRBJ1-4
CDR3 DNA: TGCGCCAGCAGCCGGGCCGCTAATGAAAAACTGTTTTTT
CDR3 protein: CASSRAANEKLFF

clone size: .
D gene: .
V gene: TRBV6-1
J gene: TRBJ2-7
CDR3 DNA: TGTGCCAGTAGACAGGATGCACTCTCCTACGAGCAGTACTTC
CDR3 protein: CASRQDALSYEQYF

clone size: once
D gene: .
V gene: TRBV4-1
J gene: TRBJ2-3
CDR3 DNA: TGCGCCAGCAGCCAAGGAAGCGTTAGCACAGATACGCAGTATTTT
CDR3 protein: CASSQGSVSTDTQYF

clone size: few
D gene: .
V gene: TRBV5-1
J gene: TRBJ1-2
CDR3 DNA: TGCGCCAGCAGCTTCGAACAAGACAGTCGTTCCACCTTC
CDR3 protein: CASSFEQDSRSTF

clone size: .
D gene: .
V gene: TRBV14
J gene: TRBJ1-3
CDR3 DNA: TGTGCCAGCAGCCAAGATTATAAGAGCTCTGGAAACACCATATATTTT
CDR3 protein: CASSQDYKSSGNTIYF